What follows describes a single T cell receptor beta chain. Its antigen is as yet unknown. Roughly 99,000 TCR templates underwent assay in each sample. The protocol was immunoSEQ multiplex PCR, while the TCRdb copy is restricted to in-frame clones and leaves out a portion. The sample holds 95,000 to 130,000 clones, around 94% seen once. These data are taken from a study of siplizumab effects on memory and regulatory T cells. Study results and caveats: About 75-95% of proliferating CD4+ or CD8+ clones had no assignable naive or memory phenotype.

The V gene's germline CDR1 is LNHDA and CDR2 SQIVND (reference sequence). The CDR3 contains 14 residues. Trimming stripped 10 bases from V and 3 bases from J, with 19 bases between. Sequencing was performed on non-Treg CD4+ T cells sorted from blood. The V gene is TRBV19, the J gene TRBJ2-7; D may be TRBD2 (5 bases). This clonotype was sampled from a human donor in good health. CDR3 amino acids: CATSFRGALYEQYF. The CDR3 coding sequence is TGTGCCACCTCATTCCGGGGAGCCCTCTACGAGCAGTACTTC.